The rows below give T cell receptor beta chains drawn from one sample of a study of vaccination and CD4 T cells after COVID-19. These receptors are not linked to any known antigen. Using its own MiXCR run on the PCR reads, TCRdb lists one record per CDR3 protein. The sample contains about 15,000 distinct CDR3 sequences, approximately 80% of which appear only once. The specimen was CD4+ T cells from blood, cultured in vitro, collected after SARS-CoV-2 vaccination. Every receptor here comes from a human donor who received a COVID-19 vaccine. Both conserved end residues are part of each CDR3. Each record gives: clone size, J gene, V gene, D gene, CDR3 DNA, CDR3 protein. The D gene is left open where the match is weak. Where a row states a size, it is once, few, many or the class of an expanded clone; other rows omit it.

few,TRBJ2-3,TRBV7-2,NA,TGTGCCAGCAGCCCTTGGCTGGACGGAGATACGCAGTATTTT,CASSPWLDGDTQYF
NA,TRBJ2-7,TRBV7-3,NA,TGTGCCAGCAGCTTAAATAGGGTGGGCGAGCAGTACTTC,CASSLNRVGEQYF
NA,TRBJ2-5,TRBV11-2,TRBD2,TGTGCCAGTAGTATATCTCTTGGGACTAGCGGGTTTCAAGAGACCCGGTACTTC,CASSISLGTSGFQETRYF
NA,TRBJ1-2,TRBV2,TRBD1,TGTGCCAGCACAATAGACAGGGGGCTCCCAAACTATGGCTACACCTTC,CASTIDRGLPNYGYTF
NA,TRBJ2-1,TRBV27,TRBD2,TGTGCCAGCAGCAGGACCGGGACTAGCGGGGGGGCGTTGCCCTACAATGAGCAGTTCTTC,CASSRTGTSGGALPYNEQFF
NA,TRBJ2-2,TRBV7-9,TRBD2,TGTGCCGTCTTCGTGGGGGGGTGGAACACCGGGGAGCTGTTTTTT,CAVFVGGWNTGELFF
NA,TRBJ1-1,TRBV30,NA,TGTGCCTGGAGCTACTTGTCAGGGGTTGAAGCTTTCTTT,CAWSYLSGVEAFF
NA,TRBJ1-1,TRBV2,NA,TGTGCCAGCAGTGACCTACGGGGGAACACTGAAGCTTTCTTT,CASSDLRGNTEAFF
NA,TRBJ1-5,TRBV27,TRBD1,TGTGCCAGCAGTTTAAGGGCAGGGGGAGATGTCAATCAGCCCCAGCATTTT,CASSLRAGGDVNQPQHF
NA,TRBJ2-7,TRBV12-3/TRBV12-4,NA,TGTGCCAGCAGTCCCGGGACCGAATACTACGAGCAGTACTTC,CASSPGTEYYEQYF
NA,TRBJ2-3,TRBV20-1,NA,TGCAGTGCTCCGCCTGCGTCCCCCGGGGGGCCAGATACGCAGTATTTT,CSAPPASPGGPDTQYF
NA,TRBJ2-1,TRBV2,NA,TGTGCCAGCAGTGGTACACATACAGGGAAAGATGAGCAGTTCTTC,CASSGTHTGKDEQFF
NA,TRBJ1-2,TRBV6-1,NA,TGTGCCAGCAGTGAAGCAGCTCCGGTCTATGGCTACACCTTC,CASSEAAPVYGYTF
NA,TRBJ1-2,TRBV19,TRBD1,TGTGCCAGTAGTATAGGAAGACAGGGAACCGGCTATGGCTACACCTTC,CASSIGRQGTGYGYTF
once,TRBJ1-2,TRBV15,NA,TGTGCCACCAGCAGAGATTTTTTGGGATATGGCTACACCTTC,CATSRDFLGYGYTF
NA,TRBJ1-3,TRBV6-1,NA,TGTGCCAGCAGCCGACAGGCGGAAGGAAACACCATATATTTT,CASSRQAEGNTIYF
NA,TRBJ2-7,TRBV24-1,NA,TGTGCCACCAGCGGACGGGGCTCCTACGAGCAGTACTTC,CATSGRGSYEQYF
few,TRBJ1-2,TRBV12-3/TRBV12-4,NA,TGTGCCAGCAGTCCCACAGGGAACTATGGCTACACCTTC,CASSPTGNYGYTF
NA,TRBJ2-3,TRBV7-8,NA,TGTGCCAGCAGCTTAGTCACGGGGGAGAGCACAGATACGCAGTATTTT,CASSLVTGESTDTQYF
NA,TRBJ2-7,TRBV11-3,TRBD1,TGTGCCAGCAGCACCCGACAGGGAGCCTACGAGCAGTACTTC,CASSTRQGAYEQYF
NA,TRBJ1-1,TRBV6-1,NA,TGTGCCAGCAGTGAAGAGCATAACACTGAAGCTTTCTTT,CASSEEHNTEAFF
once,TRBJ1-5,TRBV19,TRBD1,TGTGCCAGTAGTCAAAAGGGGACAGGGGTCTATAGCAATCAGCCCCAGCATTTT,CASSQKGTGVYSNQPQHF
once,TRBJ2-3,TRBV5-1,TRBD1,TGCGCCAGCAGCACACCCGGACAGGGGAAGCTGACAGATACGCAGTATTTT,CASSTPGQGKLTDTQYF
NA,TRBJ1-4,TRBV15,NA,TGTGCCACCAGCAATACGGGGGTTAGAGAAAAACTGTTTTTT,CATSNTGVREKLFF
NA,TRBJ2-1,TRBV9,TRBD2,TGTGCCAGCAGCGCCCAGCGGGGGGGCATCGATGAGCAGTTCTTC,CASSAQRGGIDEQFF
NA,TRBJ2-3,TRBV5-1,TRBD2,TGCGCCAGCAGCCGAAACTGGACTAGCGGGACTCGCACAGATACGCAGTATTTT,CASSRNWTSGTRTDTQYF
few,TRBJ1-1,TRBV2,TRBD1,TGTGCCACCTCGGGACAGGGGACGGGAGCTTTCTTT,CATSGQGTGAFF
NA,TRBJ1-2,TRBV2,NA,TGTGCCAGCAGTGGGCGGGTCAGGACCTTTGATGGCTACACCTTC,CASSGRVRTFDGYTF
NA,TRBJ2-7,TRBV2,NA,TGTGCCAGCAGTGTAGGTAGGAGCTACGAGCAGTACTTC,CASSVGRSYEQYF
NA,TRBJ1-2,TRBV19,TRBD1,TGTGCCAGTCGGACAGGGGGGTCTGGCTACACCTTC,CASRTGGSGYTF
NA,TRBJ1-2,TRBV10-1,NA,TGCGCCAGCAGTGAGTCGCGAAGGTATGGCTACACCTTC,CASSESRRYGYTF
NA,TRBJ1-6,TRBV20-1,NA,TGCAGTGGTAGCGAGGGGGACGATTCACCCCTCCACTTT,CSGSEGDDSPLHF
NA,TRBJ1-4,TRBV20-1,NA,TGCAGTGCTAGAAGGGAGGCCGGGGAGGAAAAACTGTTTTTT,CSARREAGEEKLFF
NA,TRBJ2-5,TRBV11-3,TRBD1,TGTGCCAGCAGCTTCCCCATGGTTGGACAGGGGCAATTACAAGAGACCCAGTACTTC,CASSFPMVGQGQLQETQYF
NA,TRBJ1-1,TRBV7-9,NA,TGTGCCAGCAGCTTAGCGCTAGGGACGCATGAAGCTTTCTTT,CASSLALGTHEAFF
NA,TRBJ2-1,TRBV11-2,TRBD1,TGTGCCAGCAGCTTCGGGACAGGGGATAGACATGAGCAGTTCTTC,CASSFGTGDRHEQFF
NA,TRBJ1-1,TRBV12-3/TRBV12-4,NA,TGTGCCAGCAGTTTAACGGGACTAGGGATGAACACTGAAGCTTTCTTT,CASSLTGLGMNTEAFF
NA,TRBJ1-6,TRBV11-3,TRBD1,TGTGCCAGCAGCTCGCGAGGGACAGGGGATTCACCCCTCCACTTT,CASSSRGTGDSPLHF
NA,TRBJ2-2,TRBV25-1,NA,TGTGCCAGCAGTGTCGGCACCCTACGGCCCGGGGAGCTGTTTTTT,CASSVGTLRPGELFF
NA,TRBJ1-2,TRBV28,NA,TGTGCCAGCAGTTTAGGGACGATCCGGGGAGGCTACACCTTC,CASSLGTIRGGYTF
NA,TRBJ2-2,TRBV14,TRBD1,TGTGCCAGCAGCCAAGGGCCCCAGGGGGTCGACACCGGGGAGCTGTTTTTT,CASSQGPQGVDTGELFF
NA,TRBJ1-2,TRBV6-5,TRBD1,TGTGCCAGCAGTTTGGGCTCAGGGGGAGCTAACTATGGCTACACCTTC,CASSLGSGGANYGYTF
NA,TRBJ1-2,TRBV19,NA,TGTGCCAGTAGTATTGTAGGGAGGAACTATGGCTACACCTTC,CASSIVGRNYGYTF
few,TRBJ2-3,TRBV20-1,TRBD1,TGCAGTGCTCTAGGGGACAGGGGTGCAGATACGCAGTATTTT,CSALGDRGADTQYF
NA,TRBJ1-6,TRBV30,NA,TGTGCCTGGAGTGTGAGCTCCTATAATTCACCCCTCCACTTT,CAWSVSSYNSPLHF
NA,TRBJ1-1,TRBV6-1,NA,TGTGCCAGCAGTGCCCGGGACACCGTGAACACTGAAGCTTTCTTT,CASSARDTVNTEAFF
NA,TRBJ2-5,TRBV7-9,NA,TGTGCCAGCAGCTCGGACAAAGAGACCCAGTACTTC,CASSSDKETQYF
NA,TRBJ1-2,TRBV7-9,NA,TGTGCCAGCAGCTTATCATCAAGGGAAGGCTACACCTTC,CASSLSSREGYTF
few,TRBJ2-3,TRBV7-8,NA,TGTGCCAGCAGCTTAGTCAGCGGCAGTAGCACAGATACGCAGTATTTT,CASSLVSGSSTDTQYF
NA,TRBJ2-3,TRBV19,NA,TGTGCCAGTAGTTTGGGACAAGCTACGCAGTATTTT,CASSLGQATQYF
few,TRBJ1-1,TRBV20-1,NA,TGCAGTGCTACCGCTTGGGGCATGAACACTGAAGCTTTCTTT,CSATAWGMNTEAFF
NA,TRBJ1-2,TRBV5-3,NA,TGTGCCAGCAGCCGAGGAGGACTTGGCTACACCTTC,CASSRGGLGYTF
NA,TRBJ1-2,TRBV7-8,TRBD1,TGTGCCAGCAGCTCCGACAGGGGGCTGGATGGCTACACCTTC,CASSSDRGLDGYTF
NA,TRBJ2-3,TRBV20-1,TRBD2,TGCAGTGCTAGATCACTAGCGGGGGTCACAGATACGCAGTATTTT,CSARSLAGVTDTQYF
NA,TRBJ2-3,TRBV6-1,NA,TGTGCCAGCAGTGAAGAACTTCAGGATACGCAGTATTTT,CASSEELQDTQYF
NA,TRBJ1-2,TRBV24-1,NA,TGTGCCACCAGTGAAGGCGTAGGTGGCTACACCTTC,CATSEGVGGYTF